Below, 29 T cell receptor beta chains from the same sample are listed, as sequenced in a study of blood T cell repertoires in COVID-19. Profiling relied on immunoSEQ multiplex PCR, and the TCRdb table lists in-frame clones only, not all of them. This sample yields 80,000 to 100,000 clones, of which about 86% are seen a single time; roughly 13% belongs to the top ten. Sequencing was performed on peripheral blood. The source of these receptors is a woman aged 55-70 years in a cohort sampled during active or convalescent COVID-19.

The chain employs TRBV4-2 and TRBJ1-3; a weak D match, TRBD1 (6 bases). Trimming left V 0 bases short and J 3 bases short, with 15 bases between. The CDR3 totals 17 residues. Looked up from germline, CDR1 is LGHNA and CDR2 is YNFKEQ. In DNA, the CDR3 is TGTGCCAGCAGCCAAGAGACGGGGGGGGCGGTTGGAAACACCATATATTTT. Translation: CASSQETGGAVGNTIYF.

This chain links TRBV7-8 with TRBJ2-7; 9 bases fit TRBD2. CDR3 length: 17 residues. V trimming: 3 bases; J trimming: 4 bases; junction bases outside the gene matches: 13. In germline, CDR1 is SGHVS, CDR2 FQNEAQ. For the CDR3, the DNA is TGTGCCAGCAGCTTTTTTTCCAGCGGGAGGCCGTCTTACGAGCAGTACTTC. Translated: CASSFFSSGRPSYEQYF.

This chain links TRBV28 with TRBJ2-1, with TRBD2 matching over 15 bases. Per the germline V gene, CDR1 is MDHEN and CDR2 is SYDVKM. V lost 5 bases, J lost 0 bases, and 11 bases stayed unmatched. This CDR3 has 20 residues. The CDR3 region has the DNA TGTGCCAGCAGTAACCTACGGACTAGCGGGAGGGCGAGCTCCTACAATGAGCAGTTCTTC. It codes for CASSNLRTSGRASSYNEQFF.

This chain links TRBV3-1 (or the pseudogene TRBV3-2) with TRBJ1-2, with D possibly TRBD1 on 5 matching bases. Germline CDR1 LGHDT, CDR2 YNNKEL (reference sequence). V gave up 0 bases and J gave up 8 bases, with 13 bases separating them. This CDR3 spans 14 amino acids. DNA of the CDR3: TGTGCCAGCAGCCAAGATCCGGCAGGGCGAGGCTACACCTTC. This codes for CASSQDPAGRGYTF.

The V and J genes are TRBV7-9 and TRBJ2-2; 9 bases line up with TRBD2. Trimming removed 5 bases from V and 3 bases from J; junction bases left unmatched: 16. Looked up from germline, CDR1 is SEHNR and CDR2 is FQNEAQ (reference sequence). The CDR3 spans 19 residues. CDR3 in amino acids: CASSQFYTVLAGHTGELFF. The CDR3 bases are TGTGCCAGCAGCCAATTCTATACTGTTCTAGCGGGGCACACCGGGGAGCTGTTTTTT.

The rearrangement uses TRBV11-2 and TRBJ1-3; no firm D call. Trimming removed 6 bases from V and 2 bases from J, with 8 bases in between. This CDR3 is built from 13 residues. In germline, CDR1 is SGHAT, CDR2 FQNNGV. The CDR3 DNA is TGTGCCAGCAGTAGTGGTGCTGGAAACACCATATATTTT. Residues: CASSSGAGNTIYF.

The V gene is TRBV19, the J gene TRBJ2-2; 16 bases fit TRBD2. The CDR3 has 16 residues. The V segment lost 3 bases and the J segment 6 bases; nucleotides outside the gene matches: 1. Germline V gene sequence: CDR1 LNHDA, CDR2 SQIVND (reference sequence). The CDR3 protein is CASSMGLAGGPGELFF. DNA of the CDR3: TGTGCCAGTAGTATGGGACTAGCGGGGGGGCCCGGGGAGCTGTTTTTT.

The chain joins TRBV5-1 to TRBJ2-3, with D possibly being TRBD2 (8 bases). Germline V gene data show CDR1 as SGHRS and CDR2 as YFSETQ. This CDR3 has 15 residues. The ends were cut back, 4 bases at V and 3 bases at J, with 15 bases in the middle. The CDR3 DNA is TGCGCCAGCAGCCGGGAGGGGGCAAGGACAGATACGCAGTATTTT. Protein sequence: CASSREGARTDTQYF.

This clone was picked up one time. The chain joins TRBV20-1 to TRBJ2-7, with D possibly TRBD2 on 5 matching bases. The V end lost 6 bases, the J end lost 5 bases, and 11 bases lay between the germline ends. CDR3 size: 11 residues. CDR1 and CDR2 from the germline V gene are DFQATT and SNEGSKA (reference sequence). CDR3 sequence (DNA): TGCAGTGCCAGCCCGGGAAACGAGCAGTACTTC. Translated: CSASPGNEQYF.

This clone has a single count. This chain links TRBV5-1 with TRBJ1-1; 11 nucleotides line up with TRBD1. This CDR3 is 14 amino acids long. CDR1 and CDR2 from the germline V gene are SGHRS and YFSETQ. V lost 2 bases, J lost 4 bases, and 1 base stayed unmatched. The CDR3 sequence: CASSFGTGGTEAFF. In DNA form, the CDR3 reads TGCGCCAGCAGCTTTGGGACAGGGGGCACTGAAGCTTTCTTT.

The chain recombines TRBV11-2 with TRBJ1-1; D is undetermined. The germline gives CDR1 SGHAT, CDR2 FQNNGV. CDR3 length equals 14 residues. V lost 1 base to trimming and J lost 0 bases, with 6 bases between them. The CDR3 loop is CASSLGSVNTEAFF. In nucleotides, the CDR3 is TGTGCCAGCAGCTTAGGTTCCGTGAACACTGAAGCTTTCTTT.

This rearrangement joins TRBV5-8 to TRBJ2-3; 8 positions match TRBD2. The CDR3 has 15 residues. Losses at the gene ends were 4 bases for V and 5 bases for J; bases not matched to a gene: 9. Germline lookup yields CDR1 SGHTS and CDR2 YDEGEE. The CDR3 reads CASSPPGTRIDTQYF. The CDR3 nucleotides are TGTGCCAGCAGCCCTCCTGGGACTAGGATAGATACGCAGTATTTT.

CDR3 loop: CASSFDRISEKLFF. Written as DNA, the CDR3 is TGTGCCAGCAGCTTCGACAGGATATCCGAAAAACTGTTTTTT. The genes are TRBV7-9 and TRBJ1-4, with D possibly TRBD1 on 6 matching bases. V lost 3 bases to trimming and J lost 8 bases, with 13 bases between them. Germline V gene lookup returns CDR1 SEHNR and CDR2 FQNEAQ (reference sequence). The CDR3 is 14 residues long.

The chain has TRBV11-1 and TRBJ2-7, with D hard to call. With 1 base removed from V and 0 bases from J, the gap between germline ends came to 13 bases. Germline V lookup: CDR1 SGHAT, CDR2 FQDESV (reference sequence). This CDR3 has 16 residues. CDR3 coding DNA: TGTGCCAGCAGCTTAGACTCCTCCTACAGCTCCTACGAGCAGTACTTC. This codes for CASSLDSSYSSYEQYF.

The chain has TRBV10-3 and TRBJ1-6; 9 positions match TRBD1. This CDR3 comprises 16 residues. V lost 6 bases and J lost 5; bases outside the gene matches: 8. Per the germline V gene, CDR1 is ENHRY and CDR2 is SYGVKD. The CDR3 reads CAISNRDRADNSPLHF. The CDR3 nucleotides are TGTGCCATCAGCAACCGGGACAGGGCCGATAATTCACCCCTCCACTTT.

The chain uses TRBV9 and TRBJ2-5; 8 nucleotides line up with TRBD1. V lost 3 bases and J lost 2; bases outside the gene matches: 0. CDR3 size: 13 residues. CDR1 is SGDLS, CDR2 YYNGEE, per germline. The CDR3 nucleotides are TGTGCCAGCAGCGACAGGGGGCAAGAGACCCAGTACTTC. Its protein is CASSDRGQETQYF.

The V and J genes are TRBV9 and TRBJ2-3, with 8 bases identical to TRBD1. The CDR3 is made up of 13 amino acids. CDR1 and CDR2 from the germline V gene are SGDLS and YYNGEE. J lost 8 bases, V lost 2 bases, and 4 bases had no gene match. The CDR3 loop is CASSVGQGGTQYF. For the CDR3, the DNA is TGTGCCAGCAGCGTTGGACAGGGAGGTACGCAGTATTTT.

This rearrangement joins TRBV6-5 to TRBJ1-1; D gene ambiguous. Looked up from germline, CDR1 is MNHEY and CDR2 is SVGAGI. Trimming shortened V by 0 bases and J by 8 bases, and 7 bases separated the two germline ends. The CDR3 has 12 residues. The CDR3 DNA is TGTGCCAGCAGTTACTCTAGCAACGAAGCTTTCTTT. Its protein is CASSYSSNEAFF.

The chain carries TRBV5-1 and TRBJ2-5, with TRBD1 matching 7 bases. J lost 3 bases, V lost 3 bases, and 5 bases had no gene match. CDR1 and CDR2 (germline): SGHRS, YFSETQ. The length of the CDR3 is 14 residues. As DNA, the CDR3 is TGCGCCAGCAGCTCTAACAGGGGTAAAGAGACCCAGTACTTC. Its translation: CASSSNRGKETQYF.

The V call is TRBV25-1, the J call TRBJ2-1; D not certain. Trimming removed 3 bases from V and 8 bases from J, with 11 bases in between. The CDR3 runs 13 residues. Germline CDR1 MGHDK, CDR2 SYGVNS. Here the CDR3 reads CASSDRDTDEQFF. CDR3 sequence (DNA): TGTGCCAGCAGTGACCGTGACACGGATGAGCAGTTCTTC.

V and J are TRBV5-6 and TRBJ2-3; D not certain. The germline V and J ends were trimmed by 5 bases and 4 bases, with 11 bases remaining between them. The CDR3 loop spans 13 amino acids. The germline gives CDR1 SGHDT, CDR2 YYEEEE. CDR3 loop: CASRRLWADTQYF. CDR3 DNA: TGTGCCAGCAGAAGACTGTGGGCAGATACGCAGTATTTT.

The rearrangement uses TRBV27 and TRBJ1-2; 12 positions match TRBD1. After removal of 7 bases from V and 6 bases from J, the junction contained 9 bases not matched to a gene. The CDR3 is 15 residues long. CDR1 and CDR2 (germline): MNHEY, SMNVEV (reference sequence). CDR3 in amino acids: CASTRAGTGGDGYTF. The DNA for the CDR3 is TGTGCCAGCACCCGGGCCGGGACAGGGGGCGATGGCTACACCTTC.

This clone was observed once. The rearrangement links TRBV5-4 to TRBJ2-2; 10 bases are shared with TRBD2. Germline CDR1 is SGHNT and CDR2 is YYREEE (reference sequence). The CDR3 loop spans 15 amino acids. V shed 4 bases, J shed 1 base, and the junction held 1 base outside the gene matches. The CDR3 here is CASSGTSVNTGELFF. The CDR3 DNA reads TGTGCCAGCAGCGGGACTAGCGTGAACACCGGGGAGCTGTTTTTT.

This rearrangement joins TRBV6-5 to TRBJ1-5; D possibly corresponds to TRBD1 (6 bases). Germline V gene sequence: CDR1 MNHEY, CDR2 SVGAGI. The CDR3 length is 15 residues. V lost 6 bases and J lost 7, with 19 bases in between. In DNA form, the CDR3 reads TGTGCCAGCAGCCGGGGGGGGCAGGGGCCCCAGCCCCAGCATTTT. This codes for CASSRGGQGPQPQHF.

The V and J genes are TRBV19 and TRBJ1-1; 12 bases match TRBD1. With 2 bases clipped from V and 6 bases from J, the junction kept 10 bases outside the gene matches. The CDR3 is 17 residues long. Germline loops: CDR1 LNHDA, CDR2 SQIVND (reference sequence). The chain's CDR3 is CASSITSMGQGAPEAFF. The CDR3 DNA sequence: TGTGCCAGTAGTATAACGAGTATGGGACAGGGGGCTCCTGAAGCTTTCTTT.

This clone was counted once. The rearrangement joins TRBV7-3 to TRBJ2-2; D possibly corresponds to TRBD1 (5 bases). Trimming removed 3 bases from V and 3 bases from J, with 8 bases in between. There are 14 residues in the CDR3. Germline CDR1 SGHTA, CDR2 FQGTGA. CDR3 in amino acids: CASSFLGDTGELFF. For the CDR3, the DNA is TGTGCCAGCAGCTTTTTAGGGGACACCGGGGAGCTGTTTTTT.

The CDR3 reads CASSFFLRQASGANVLTF. The DNA for the CDR3 is TGCGCCAGCAGCTTTTTCCTTAGACAGGCCTCTGGGGCCAACGTCCTGACTTTC. The V call is TRBV5-1, the J call TRBJ2-6, with a tentative D call TRBD1 (6 bases). Germline V gene data show CDR1 as SGHRS and CDR2 as YFSETQ. V lost 2 bases, J lost 0 bases, and 15 bases lay in between. The CDR3 is 18 amino acids.

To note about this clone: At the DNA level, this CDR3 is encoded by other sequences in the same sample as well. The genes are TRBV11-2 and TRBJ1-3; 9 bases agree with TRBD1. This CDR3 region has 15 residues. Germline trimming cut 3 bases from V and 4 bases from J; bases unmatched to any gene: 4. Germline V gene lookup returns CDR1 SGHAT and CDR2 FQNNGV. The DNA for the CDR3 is TGTGCCAGCAGCTTCCCCGGGACAGGGGGAAACACCATATATTTT. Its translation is CASSFPGTGGNTIYF.

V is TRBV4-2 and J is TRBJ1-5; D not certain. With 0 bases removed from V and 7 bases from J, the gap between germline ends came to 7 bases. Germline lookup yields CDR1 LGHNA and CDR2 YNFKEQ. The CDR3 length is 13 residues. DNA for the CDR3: TGTGCCAGCAGCCAAGATCCGGGGCAGCCCCAGCATTTT. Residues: CASSQDPGQPQHF.